This T cell receptor beta chain comes out of a study of T-cell memory formation after mild COVID-19. Study results and limitations: From day 15 to 85, contracting clones were balanced between CD4 and CD8, whereas later expanders leaned toward CD4+. Of the contracting clones, CD4+ ones lay mainly in CM and EM, and CD8+ ones in EMRA.

The CDR3 contains 14 residues. Germline V lookup: CDR1 GTSNPN, CDR2 SVGIG (reference sequence). V lost 5 bases, J lost 2 bases, and 6 bases stayed unmatched. MiXCR, run by TCRdb on the 5' RACE reads, gives a single entry per CDR3 protein. The repertoire holds 200,000 to 250,000 distinct CDR3 sequences, with roughly 10% as singletons. This clonotype occurred a few times. What it recognizes is unknown. This TCR came from a man in his late teens or twenties who had mild COVID-19 (a few samples of this study predate the infection). Cell type and time point are not known. V usage is TRBV30 and J usage is TRBJ2-7; 10 nucleotides align to TRBD1. Sequencing input: PBMCs or a T cell subset sorted from them (not recorded which). The CDR3 nucleotides read TGTGCCTGGGACCCGGGACAGGGGACCTACGAGCAGTACTTC. This translates into CAWDPGQGTYEQYF. The complete variable domain, with remaining parts taken from reference TRBV30 and TRBJ2-7, reads SQTIHQWPATLVQPVGSPLSLECTVEGTSNPNLYWYRQAAGRGLQLLFYSVGIGQISSEVPQNLSASRPQDRQFILSSKKLLLSDSGFYLCAWDPGQGTYEQYFGPGTRLTVT.